The source of this TCR beta chain is a study of OX40 agonist ivuxolimab in advanced cancers. Study details: Ivuxolimab is an agonistic anti-OX40 (CD134) antibody, and patients were treated with it. Every 2 weeks, patients received ivuxolimab intravenously, dosed at 0.01 to 10 mg/kg.

Findings of the study overall: Nonresponders included some who also had low normalized T-cell clonal expansion. Some of the lowest clonal expansion was seen in partial responders at 0.1-3.0 mg/kg.

Clones were sequenced by immunoSEQ multiplex PCR, and TCRdb holds only the in-frame ones, with some missing. The sample yields around 97,000 clones, roughly 90% seen once. J lost 8 bases, V lost 8 bases, and 11 bases had no gene match. The CDR3 runs 15 residues. Germline V lookup: CDR1 MNHNS, CDR2 SASEGT. This clone was seen a single time. The antigen is unknown. V usage is TRBV6-1 and J usage is TRBJ1-4, with TRBD1 matching 10 bases. Material: CD4+ or CD8+ T cells sorted from blood, obtained in a trial of the OX40 agonist ivuxolimab. This sequence originates from an adult with an advanced solid tumor such as melanoma, head and neck, liver or kidney cancer. The CDR3 DNA sequence: TGTGCCAGCGTGGGACAGGGGTTTCTAGCAGAAAAACTGTTTTTT. Translating it yields CASVGQGFLAEKLFF.